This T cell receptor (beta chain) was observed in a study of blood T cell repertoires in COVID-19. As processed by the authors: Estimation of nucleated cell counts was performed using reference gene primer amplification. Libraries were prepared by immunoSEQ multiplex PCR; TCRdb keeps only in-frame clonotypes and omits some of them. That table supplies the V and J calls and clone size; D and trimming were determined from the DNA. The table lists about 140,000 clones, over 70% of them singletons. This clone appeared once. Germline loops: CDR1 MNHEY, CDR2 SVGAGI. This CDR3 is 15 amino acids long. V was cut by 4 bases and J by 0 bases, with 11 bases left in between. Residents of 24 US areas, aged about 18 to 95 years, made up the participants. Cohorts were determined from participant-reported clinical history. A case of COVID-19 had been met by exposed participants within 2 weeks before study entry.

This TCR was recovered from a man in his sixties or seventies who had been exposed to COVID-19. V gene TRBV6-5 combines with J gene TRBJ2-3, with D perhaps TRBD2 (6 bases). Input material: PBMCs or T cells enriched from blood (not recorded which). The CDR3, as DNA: TGTGCCAGCAGTTGGCGGGGCCGTAGCACAGATACGCAGTATTTT. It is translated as CASSWRGRSTDTQYF.